This T cell receptor beta chain was captured by sequencing in a study of response to subunit inactivated influenza vaccine. TCRdb reanalysed the RT-PCR reads using MiXCR and keeps one entry per CDR3 protein. The repertoire holds around 530,000 distinct CDR3 sequences, with approximately 12% as singletons. CDR3 length: 18 residues. The germline gives CDR1 SGHVS, CDR2 FQNEAQ. Unmatched junction bases numbered 6, after V lost 4 bases and J lost 1 base. The receptor was derived from a man aged 50-59 years who received an inactivated influenza vaccine. The chain couples TRBV7-8 to TRBJ2-3; 15 bases agree with TRBD2. The sequencing used PBMCs from blood, collected on the day of vaccination. CDR3 loop: CASSWGLAGGSGTDTQYF. CDR3 coding DNA: TGTGCCAGCAGCTGGGGACTAGCGGGAGGTTCTGGCACAGATACGCAGTATTTT.